The following is a T cell receptor (beta chain) sequence with its context. Its antigen is not known. The data were obtained in a study of neurological immune-mediated disorders. Study results and caveats: None of the CDR3 amino acid sequences in expanded clones turned up in more than one subject, which points to private repertoires in all groups.

Germline assignment: CDR1 LGHDT and CDR2 YNNKEL (reference sequence). The ends were cut back, 3 bases at V and 3 bases at J, with 3 bases in the middle. The CDR3 totals 11 residues. The cDNA was synthesized by means of template-switch 5'RACE, which was carried out with 10-nucleotide random UMIs. The yield of each sequencing run was over 200 million TCR-beta sequences from 15-18 subjects. From the 5' RACE reads, TCRdb called clonotypes with MiXCR, one entry per CDR3 protein. The sample yields 35,000 to 40,000 distinct CDR3 sequences, roughly 12% seen once. The sorted libraries took roughly 1 million CD4+ or CD8+ T cells.

Sequenced sample: CD4+ T cells from blood. V and J are TRBV3-1 and TRBJ2-7, with unresolved D. The TCR comes from a woman aged 25 to 45 with HTLV-1-associated myelopathy (HAM/TSP). This chain's CDR3 is CASSHHYEQYF. The CDR3 DNA is TGTGCCAGCAGCCACCACTACGAGCAGTACTTC.